This T cell receptor (beta chain) was observed in a study of T cells in Graves' hyperthyroidism and ophthalmopathy. On the study more broadly: Prior to any treatment, at the point of initial diagnosis, peripheral blood was collected. The study, taken as a whole, reports: In blood, most of the thyroid clonotypes expanded above 0.001 were also present.

RNA transcripts gave rise to amplified TCR beta CDR3 regions. Primed by the HTBI set, a first-round RT-PCR was run on the TCR CDR3. TCRdb analysed the multiplex PCR reads with MiXCR anew, one entry per CDR3 protein. The table lists roughly 580,000 distinct CDR3 sequences, 14% of them singletons, with less than 6% in the top ten. The sample holds a few counts of this clonotype. What it recognizes is unknown. This blood was taken when hyperthyroidism was first diagnosed, before any ophthalmopathy symptoms existed. The germline CDR1 and CDR2 sequences are SGHRS and YFSETQ. The CDR3 contains 14 residues. V was pared by 3 bases and J by 6 bases, with 15 bases between.

Sample: blood. The rearrangement links TRBV5-1 to TRBJ1-1, with unresolved D. This receptor was identified in a woman aged 25 to 39 with Graves' hyperthyroidism that later progressed to Graves' ophthalmopathy. CDR3 in amino acids: CASSSRTDFSEAFF. The DNA of the CDR3 is TGCGCCAGCAGCTCGAGGACGGATTTCTCTGAAGCTTTCTTT.